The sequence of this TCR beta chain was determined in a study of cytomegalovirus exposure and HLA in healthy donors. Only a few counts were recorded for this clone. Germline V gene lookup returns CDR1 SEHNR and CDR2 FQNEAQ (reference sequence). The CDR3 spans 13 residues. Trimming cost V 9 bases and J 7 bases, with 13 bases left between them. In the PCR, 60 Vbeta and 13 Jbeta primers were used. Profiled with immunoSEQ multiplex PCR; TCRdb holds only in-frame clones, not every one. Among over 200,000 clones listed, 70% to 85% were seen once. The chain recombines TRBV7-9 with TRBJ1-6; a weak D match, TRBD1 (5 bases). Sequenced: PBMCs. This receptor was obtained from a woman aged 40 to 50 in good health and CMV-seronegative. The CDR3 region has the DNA TGTGCCAGTGGGGGGGGACCCAATTCACCCCTCCACTTT. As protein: CASGGGPNSPLHF.